Listed below are T cell receptor beta chains from one sample, sequenced in a study of CD8+CD57+ T cells in acquired aplastic anemia. TCRdb used MiXCR to reprocess the reads, holding one entry per CDR3 protein. The sample holds 100,000 to 150,000 distinct CDR3 sequences, 50% to 60% seen once. Input material: sorted CD4+, CD8+, or CD8+CD57+ T cells (not recorded which) from PBMCs. These receptors all come from a human donor with aplastic anemia. Both conserved end residues are part of each CDR3. The D gene is left open where the match is weak. The size field is filled for only some rows; it gives once, few, many or a size class.

V gene	J gene	clone size	D gene	CDR3 DNA	CDR3 protein
TRBV4-1	TRBJ1-1	-	-	TGCGCCAGCAGCCAAGAAGGGAGGGCGAAAGCTTTCTTT	CASSQEGRAKAFF
TRBV29-1	TRBJ2-3	-	TRBD1	TGCAGCGTTGGAGGGACAGTTAGCACAGATACGCAGTATTTT	CSVGGTVSTDTQYF
TRBV10-2	TRBJ2-7	-	TRBD2	TGCGCCAGCAGTAGGGGGGGACTAGCGGGAGCACTCGAGCAGTACTTC	CASSRGGLAGALEQYF
TRBV7-2	TRBJ1-2	-	-	TGTGCCAGCAGCTCGGGGGCTATCTATGGCTACACCTTC	CASSSGAIYGYTF
TRBV20-1	TRBJ2-7	-	-	TGCAGTGCTAGGGGGACCGATCACGACGAGCAGTACTTC	CSARGTDHDEQYF
TRBV5-6	TRBJ2-7	-	-	TGTGCCAGCAGCCCCGGCGGGCTAACCTACGAGCAGTACTTC	CASSPGGLTYEQYF
TRBV19	TRBJ1-2	-	-	TGTGCCAGTAGTATAAATTTTTGGGGCTCCGAAGGCTACATCTTC	CASSINFWGSEGYIF
TRBV12-3/TRBV12-4	TRBJ1-1	-	-	TGTGCCAGCAGTTTTGGGATCGGCCTTACCCACACTGAAGCTTTCTTT	CASSFGIGLTHTEAFF
TRBV29-1	TRBJ2-1	-	TRBD1	TGCAGCGTTGGCCGGGACAGCTACAATGAGCAGTTCTTC	CSVGRDSYNEQFF
TRBV12-3/TRBV12-4	TRBJ2-5	many	-	TGTGCCAGCACTTCCGGCCGTGGGTCAGCGGAGACCCAGTACTTC	CASTSGRGSAETQYF
TRBV7-2	TRBJ2-5	-	-	TGTGCCAGCAGCTTAGTTGGGAGGCAGACCCAGTACTTC	CASSLVGRQTQYF
TRBV24-1	TRBJ2-1	-	-	TGTGCCACCAGTGATGGGGTTGGGTACATAAATGAGCAGTTCTTC	CATSDGVGYINEQFF
TRBV19	TRBJ1-3	once	-	TGTGCCAGTGTGGGGCAGCTCCCTGGAAACACCATATATTTT	CASVGQLPGNTIYF
TRBV20-1	TRBJ2-7	-	TRBD1	TGCAGTGCCAGGACAGGGAGCTACGAGCAGTACTTC	CSARTGSYEQYF
TRBV20-1	TRBJ2-3	-	-	TGCAGTGCTAGATACCTCCTACGCACAGATACGCAGTATTTT	CSARYLLRTDTQYF
TRBV3-1	TRBJ2-5	-	-	TGTGCCAGCAGCCAAAGGATCGGGGCAGGGCCCCTTCCTGAGACCCAGTACTTC	CASSQRIGAGPLPETQYF
TRBV20-1	TRBJ1-1	-	-	TGCAGTGCTAGAGATCCGGGAATGAACACTGAAGCTTTCTTT	CSARDPGMNTEAFF
TRBV20-1	TRBJ1-5	-	TRBD1	TGCAGTGCCACGCCCGGGACAGGGCGGAATCAGCCCCAGCATTTT	CSATPGTGRNQPQHF
TRBV7-6	TRBJ2-7	-	-	TGTGCCAGCAGCTCAAAAGAGGTCAGGGAGCAGTACTTC	CASSSKEVREQYF
TRBV7-9	TRBJ1-1	-	TRBD1	TGTGCCAGCAGCTTAGTGGACAGGGGAGAAGCTTTCTTT	CASSLVDRGEAFF
TRBV29-1	TRBJ1-2	-	-	TGCAGCGTGTTGGACCCGGCAGCCGAGGGCTACACCTTC	CSVLDPAAEGYTF
TRBV24-1	TRBJ1-2	-	TRBD1	TGTGCCACCCAGGACAGGGACTATGGCTACACCTTC	CATQDRDYGYTF
TRBV2	TRBJ2-7	-	-	TGTGCCAGCAGTGCGAGCCCCTACGAGCAGTACTTC	CASSASPYEQYF
TRBV30	TRBJ2-3	few	TRBD2	TGTGCCTGGAGTGTACGGCGGGAGGGGACAGATACGCAGTATTTT	CAWSVRREGTDTQYF
TRBV25-1	TRBJ2-7	-	TRBD1	TGTGCCAGCAGTGAGTGGGGACAGGGGTCCTACGAGCAGTACTTC	CASSEWGQGSYEQYF
TRBV20-1	TRBJ2-2	-	TRBD1	TGCAGTGCTTCACCGGGACAGGGGACCGGGGAGCTGTTTTTT	CSASPGQGTGELFF
TRBV2	TRBJ1-2	-	-	TGTGCCAGCAGTGAGGGTCAGGGGTATGGCTACACCTTC	CASSEGQGYGYTF
TRBV12-3/TRBV12-4	TRBJ1-1	-	-	TGTGCCAGCAGGGGGGACGTTAACACTGAAGCTTTCTTT	CASRGDVNTEAFF
TRBV29-1	TRBJ1-2	-	-	TGCAGCGTTGCGGACAGCTCAAACTATGGCTACACCTTC	CSVADSSNYGYTF
TRBV2	TRBJ2-7	few	-	TGTGCCAGCAGTGAAGCTAGCGCGAAAGTCCACGAGCAGTACTTC	CASSEASAKVHEQYF
TRBV7-2	TRBJ2-3	medium-sized	-	TGTGCCAGCAGGGCGACAGGATTTAACACAGATACGCAGTATTTT	CASRATGFNTDTQYF
TRBV7-9	TRBJ2-3	medium-sized	-	TGTGCCAGCAGCTTAGGACGGGGAACAGATACGCAGTATTTT	CASSLGRGTDTQYF
TRBV24-1	TRBJ2-1	-	TRBD1	TGTGCCACCGGTGGGACAGGGACTTACAATGAGCAGTTCTTC	CATGGTGTYNEQFF